This entry concerns a single TCR beta chain. The antigen is undetermined. This sample is part of a study of T cell responses to AZD1222 COVID-19 vaccine. Study background: Investigators merged groups given second doses at roughly 4 or roughly 12 weeks. Whole-study results and caveats: Regions 160-218 and 743-854 dominated among vaccine-associated CD4 TCRs spanning spike. There were mostly white British donors and more females than males, and clonal diversity was possibly underestimated. Spike-specific TCR depth and breadth grew after two AZD1222 doses.

This table comes from immunoSEQ multiplex PCR, and its TCRdb copy is limited to in-frame clones, with some not included. The table has 130,000 or so clones, roughly 84% seen once. The CDR3 contains 15 residues. Germline-derived CDR1 and CDR2 are MRHNA and SNTAGT. Trimming took 7 bases from V and 2 from J; bases not matched to a gene: 9. The chain combines TRBV6-4 with TRBJ2-3; 7 bases are shared with TRBD2. The source of this sequence is an adult in good health. Sequenced material: peripheral blood, taken on day 0 of AZD1222 vaccination. The CDR3 bases are TGTGCCAGCACTCCGACTAGCTCCCACACAGATACGCAGTATTTT. Amino acids: CASTPTSSHTDTQYF.